This T cell receptor beta chain was recorded in a study of siplizumab effects on memory and regulatory T cells. Trimming took 7 bases from V and 4 from J, leaving 17 bases between them. The CDR3 sequence is 14 residues long. CDR1 and CDR2 (germline): MDHEN, SYDVKM. This clone was observed a single time. Assay: immunoSEQ multiplex PCR; the TCRdb copy retains only in-frame clones and omits some. This sample carries about 100,000 clones, less than 95% of them seen once, and the ten largest clones take around 0.6%. This sequence originates from a human donor in good health. The sequenced sample consisted of Tregs sorted from blood. The V and J genes are TRBV28 and TRBJ2-7, with D maybe TRBD2 (5 bases). The CDR3 loop is CASTPVEPGYEQYF. In DNA form, the CDR3 reads TGTGCCAGCACCCCGGTTGAGCCGGGGTACGAGCAGTACTTC.